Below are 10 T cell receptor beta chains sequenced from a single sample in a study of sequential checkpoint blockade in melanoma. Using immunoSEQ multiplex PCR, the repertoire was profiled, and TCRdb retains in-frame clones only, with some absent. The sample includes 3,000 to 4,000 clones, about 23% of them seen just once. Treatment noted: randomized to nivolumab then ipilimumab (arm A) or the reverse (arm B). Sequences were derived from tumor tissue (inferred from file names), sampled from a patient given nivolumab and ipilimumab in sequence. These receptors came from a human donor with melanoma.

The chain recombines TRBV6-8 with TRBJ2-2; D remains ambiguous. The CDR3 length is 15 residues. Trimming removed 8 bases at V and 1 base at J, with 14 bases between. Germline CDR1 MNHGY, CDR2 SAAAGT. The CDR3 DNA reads TGTGCCAGCCTCCCAATGTGGGGGAACACCGGGGAGCTGTTTTTT. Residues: CASLPMWGNTGELFF.

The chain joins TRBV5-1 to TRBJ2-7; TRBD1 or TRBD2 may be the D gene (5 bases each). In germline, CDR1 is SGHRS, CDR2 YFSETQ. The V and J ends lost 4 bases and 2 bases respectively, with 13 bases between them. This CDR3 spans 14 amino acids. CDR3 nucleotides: TGCGCCAGCAGCCCGGGGCCCGGTACCTACGAGCAGTACTTC. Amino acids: CASSPGPGTYEQYF.

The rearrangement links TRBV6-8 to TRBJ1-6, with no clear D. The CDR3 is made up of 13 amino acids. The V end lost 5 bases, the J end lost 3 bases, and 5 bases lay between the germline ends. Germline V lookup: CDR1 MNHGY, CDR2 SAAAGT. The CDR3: CASSGDYNSPLHF. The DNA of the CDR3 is TGTGCCAGCAGTGGGGACTATAATTCACCCCTCCACTTT.

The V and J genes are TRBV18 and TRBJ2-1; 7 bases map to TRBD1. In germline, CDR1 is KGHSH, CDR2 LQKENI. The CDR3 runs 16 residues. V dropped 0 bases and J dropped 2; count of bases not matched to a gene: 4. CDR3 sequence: CASSPPATGPYNEQFF. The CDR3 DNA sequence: TGTGCCAGCTCACCACCAGCGACAGGGCCCTACAATGAGCAGTTCTTC.

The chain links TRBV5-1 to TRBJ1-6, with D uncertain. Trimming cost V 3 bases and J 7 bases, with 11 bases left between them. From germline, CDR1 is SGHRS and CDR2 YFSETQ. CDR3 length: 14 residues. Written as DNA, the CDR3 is TGCGCCAGCAGCTCGGATTCCATCAATTCACCCCTCCACTTT. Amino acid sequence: CASSSDSINSPLHF.

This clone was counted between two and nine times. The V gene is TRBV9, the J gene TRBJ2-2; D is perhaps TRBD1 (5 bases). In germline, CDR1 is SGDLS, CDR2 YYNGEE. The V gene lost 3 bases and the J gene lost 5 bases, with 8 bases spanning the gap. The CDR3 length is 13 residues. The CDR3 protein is CASSGQRTGELFF. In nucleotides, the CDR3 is TGTGCCAGCAGCGGACAGCGAACCGGGGAGCTGTTTTTT.

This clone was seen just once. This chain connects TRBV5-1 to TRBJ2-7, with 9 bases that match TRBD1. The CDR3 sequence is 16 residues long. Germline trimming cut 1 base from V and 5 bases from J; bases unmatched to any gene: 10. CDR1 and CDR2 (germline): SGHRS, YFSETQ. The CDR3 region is CASSLRLQGARHEQYF. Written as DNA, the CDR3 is TGCGCCAGCAGCTTGCGCCTACAGGGGGCGCGACACGAGCAGTACTTC.

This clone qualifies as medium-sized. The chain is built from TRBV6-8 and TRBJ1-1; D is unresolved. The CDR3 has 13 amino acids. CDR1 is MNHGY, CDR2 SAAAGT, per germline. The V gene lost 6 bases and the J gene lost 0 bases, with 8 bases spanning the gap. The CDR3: CASRYLMNTEAFF. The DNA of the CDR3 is TGTGCCAGCAGGTATCTTATGAACACTGAAGCTTTCTTT.

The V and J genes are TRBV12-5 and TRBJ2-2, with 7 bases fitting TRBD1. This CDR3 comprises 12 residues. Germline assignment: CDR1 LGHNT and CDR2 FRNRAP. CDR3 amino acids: CAGRGQNGELFF. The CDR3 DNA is TGTGCAGGAAGGGGGCAGAACGGGGAGCTGTTTTTT.

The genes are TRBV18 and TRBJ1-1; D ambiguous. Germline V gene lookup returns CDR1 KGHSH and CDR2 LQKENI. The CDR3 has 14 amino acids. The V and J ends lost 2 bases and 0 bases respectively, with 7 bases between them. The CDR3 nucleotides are TGTGCCAGCTCACCAGGACCGATGAACACTGAAGCTTTCTTT. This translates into CASSPGPMNTEAFF.